This T cell receptor beta chain was recorded in a study of cytomegalovirus exposure and HLA in healthy donors. Study conclusions and caveats: Later on, an analysis showed TCR association rates differing by HLA locus, with DRB1 the most and HLA-C the fewest.

The V and J ends lost 6 bases and 4 bases, in that order; junction bases with no gene match: 5. This CDR3 spans 14 amino acids. Germline V gene data show CDR1 as MNHEY and CDR2 as SVGAGI. Of note for this clone: Its antigen remains unidentified.

Primers for the PCR totalled 60 Vbeta and 13 Jbeta. Per the authors' pipeline: An analysis that came later counted roughly 87 million unique TCR beta chains, some 11 million shared. This table comes from immunoSEQ multiplex PCR, and its TCRdb copy is limited to in-frame clones, with some not included. V and J calls plus clone size are reproduced from that table; the DNA served to infer D and trimming. The sample has 110,000 to 150,000 clones; 82% are singletons. The receptor was derived from a young man in good health and CMV-seropositive. This chain links TRBV6-5 with TRBJ2-2, with TRBD2 matching over 7 bases. Sequenced sample: PBMCs. The CDR3 nucleotides are TGTGCCAGCAGCCCAGCGGGGTCCACCGGGGAGCTGTTTTTT. It translates to CASSPAGSTGELFF.